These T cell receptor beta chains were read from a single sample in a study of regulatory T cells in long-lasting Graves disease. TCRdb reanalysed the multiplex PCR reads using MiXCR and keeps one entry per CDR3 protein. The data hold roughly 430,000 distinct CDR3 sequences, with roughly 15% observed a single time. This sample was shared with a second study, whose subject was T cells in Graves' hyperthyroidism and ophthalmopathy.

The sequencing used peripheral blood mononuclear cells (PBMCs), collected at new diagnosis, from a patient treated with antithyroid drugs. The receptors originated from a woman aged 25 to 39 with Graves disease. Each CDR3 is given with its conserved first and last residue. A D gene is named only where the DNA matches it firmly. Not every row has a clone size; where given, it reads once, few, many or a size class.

CDR3aa: CASSVLSGRRPSEQYF
CDR3nt: TGTGCCAGCAGTGTACTTAGCGGGAGGAGACCTAGCGAGCAGTACTTC
v_gene: TRBV2
j_gene: TRBJ2-7
d_gene: TRBD2
abundance: many

CDR3aa: CASRRKGQGAPLRAFF
CDR3nt: TGTGCCAGCAGACGTAAGGGACAGGGAGCCCCACTTCGGGCTTTCTTT
v_gene: TRBV12-3/TRBV12-4
j_gene: TRBJ1-1
d_gene: TRBD1
abundance: many

CDR3aa: CASSLDRWGMDTEAFF
CDR3nt: TGTGCCAGCAGCTTGGACAGGTGGGGTATGGACACTGAAGCTTTCTTT
v_gene: TRBV5-4
j_gene: TRBJ1-1
d_gene: -
abundance: -

CDR3aa: CASSPGLAGGLSYNEQFF
CDR3nt: TGCGCCAGCAGCCCAGGACTAGCGGGAGGGTTATCCTACAATGAGCAGTTCTTC
v_gene: TRBV5-1
j_gene: TRBJ2-1
d_gene: TRBD2
abundance: once

CDR3aa: CATSTPFAGRSVYTF
CDR3nt: TGTGCCACCAGCACCCCTTTTGCGGGCAGGTCGGTTTACACCTTC
v_gene: TRBV15
j_gene: TRBJ1-2
d_gene: -
abundance: -

CDR3aa: CVSSLRGGETQYF
CDR3nt: TGCGTCAGCAGCCTGAGGGGAGGCGAGACCCAGTACTTC
v_gene: TRBV5-1
j_gene: TRBJ2-5
d_gene: -
abundance: -

CDR3aa: CASSMGVGTEAFF
CDR3nt: TGTGCCAGTAGTATGGGGGTCGGCACTGAAGCTTTCTTT
v_gene: TRBV19
j_gene: TRBJ1-1
d_gene: -
abundance: few

CDR3aa: CASSFGRYSYEQYF
CDR3nt: TGTGCCAGCAGTTTTGGGCGGTACTCCTACGAGCAGTACTTC
v_gene: TRBV28
j_gene: TRBJ2-7
d_gene: -
abundance: -

CDR3aa: CASSQDRQGMGVNSPLHF
CDR3nt: TGTGCCAGCAGCCAAGATCGCCAGGGGATGGGGGTAAATTCACCCCTCCACTTT
v_gene: TRBV4-2
j_gene: TRBJ1-6
d_gene: -
abundance: -

CDR3aa: CASSFSPGANEKLFF
CDR3nt: TGCGCCAGCAGCTTTTCCCCAGGGGCTAATGAAAAACTGTTTTTT
v_gene: TRBV5-1
j_gene: TRBJ1-4
d_gene: -
abundance: many

CDR3aa: CASSLGQGTPYEQYF
CDR3nt: TGCGCCAGCAGCTTGGGTCAGGGGACACCCTACGAGCAGTACTTC
v_gene: TRBV5-1
j_gene: TRBJ2-7
d_gene: -
abundance: many

CDR3aa: CASSLGASLLGETQYF
CDR3nt: TGTGCCAGCAGTTTAGGGGCTAGCCTCCTGGGGGAGACCCAGTACTTC
v_gene: TRBV12-3/TRBV12-4
j_gene: TRBJ2-5
d_gene: -
abundance: few

CDR3aa: CASSLSGSQETQYF
CDR3nt: TGTGCCAGCAGTCTCAGCGGGAGCCAAGAGACCCAGTACTTC
v_gene: TRBV28
j_gene: TRBJ2-5
d_gene: TRBD2
abundance: many

CDR3aa: CASSLTSGSLVAYNEQFF
CDR3nt: TGCGCCAGCAGCTTGACTAGCGGGAGTTTAGTCGCCTACAATGAGCAGTTCTTC
v_gene: TRBV5-1
j_gene: TRBJ2-1
d_gene: TRBD2
abundance: -

CDR3aa: CASTLGHANTEAFF
CDR3nt: TGTGCCAGCACCCTAGGACACGCGAACACTGAAGCTTTCTTT
v_gene: TRBV12-3/TRBV12-4
j_gene: TRBJ1-1
d_gene: -
abundance: many

CDR3aa: CASSYLLYTGELFF
CDR3nt: TGTGCCAGCAGTTACTTGTTATACACCGGGGAGCTGTTTTTT
v_gene: TRBV6-5
j_gene: TRBJ2-2
d_gene: -
abundance: -

CDR3aa: CASGGRQIDTDTQYF
CDR3nt: TGTGCCAGCGGGGGGAGACAAATAGACACAGATACGCAGTATTTT
v_gene: TRBV2
j_gene: TRBJ2-3
d_gene: -
abundance: once

CDR3aa: CASSLTHRLGHEQFF
CDR3nt: TGTGCCAGCAGTCTTACCCATCGACTAGGCCATGAGCAGTTCTTC
v_gene: TRBV6-2/TRBV6-3
j_gene: TRBJ2-1
d_gene: -
abundance: -

CDR3aa: CASRGDRPRTGNTIYF
CDR3nt: TGTGCCAGCAGAGGGGACAGGCCAAGGACTGGAAACACCATATATTTT
v_gene: TRBV12-3/TRBV12-4
j_gene: TRBJ1-3
d_gene: TRBD1
abundance: -

CDR3aa: CASSFGTSGEHNEQFF
CDR3nt: TGTGCCAGCAGTTTCGGGACTAGCGGAGAACACAATGAGCAGTTCTTC
v_gene: TRBV28
j_gene: TRBJ2-1
d_gene: TRBD2
abundance: many

CDR3aa: CASSLGEHGYTF
CDR3nt: TGTGCCAGCAGCTTGGGGGAGCATGGCTACACCTTC
v_gene: TRBV5-6
j_gene: TRBJ1-2
d_gene: -
abundance: many

CDR3aa: CASSQDLTSPETQYF
CDR3nt: TGCGCCAGCAGCCAAGATCTCACTAGCCCCGAGACCCAGTACTTC
v_gene: TRBV4-1
j_gene: TRBJ2-5
d_gene: -
abundance: few

CDR3aa: CASSQEDGQETNTEAFF
CDR3nt: TGTGCCAGCAGCCAAGAGGATGGACAGGAGACGAACACTGAAGCTTTCTTT
v_gene: TRBV4-2
j_gene: TRBJ1-1
d_gene: TRBD1
abundance: -

CDR3aa: CASSLRQGGMNTEAFF
CDR3nt: TGCGCCAGCAGCCTTCGACAGGGCGGTATGAACACTGAAGCTTTCTTT
v_gene: TRBV5-1
j_gene: TRBJ1-1
d_gene: TRBD1
abundance: many

CDR3aa: CASSANNSPLHF
CDR3nt: TGTGCCAGCAGCGCCAATAATTCACCCCTCCACTTT
v_gene: TRBV5-5
j_gene: TRBJ1-6
d_gene: -
abundance: many

CDR3aa: CASSSLRVVQPQHF
CDR3nt: TGTGCCAGCAGTTCCTTGCGCGTGGTGCAGCCCCAGCATTTT
v_gene: TRBV6-5
j_gene: TRBJ1-5
d_gene: -
abundance: many

CDR3aa: CASSALRDRFSDTQYF
CDR3nt: TGTGCCAGCAGTGCGCTCCGGGACAGGTTTTCCGATACGCAGTATTTT
v_gene: TRBV25-1
j_gene: TRBJ2-3
d_gene: TRBD1
abundance: -

CDR3aa: CAWVREGDTGELFF
CDR3nt: TGTGCCTGGGTAAGGGAGGGCGACACCGGGGAGCTGTTTTTT
v_gene: TRBV30
j_gene: TRBJ2-2
d_gene: TRBD2
abundance: few

CDR3aa: CASSPRANPNYGYTF
CDR3nt: TGTGCCAGCAGCCCGCGGGCCAACCCTAACTATGGCTACACCTTC
v_gene: TRBV11-2
j_gene: TRBJ1-2
d_gene: -
abundance: many

CDR3aa: CASSVDGFTIYF
CDR3nt: TGTGCCAGCAGCGTAGACGGGTTCACCATATATTTT
v_gene: TRBV9
j_gene: TRBJ1-3
d_gene: -
abundance: few

CDR3aa: CASSPDSNEQFF
CDR3nt: TGTGCCAGCTCACCAGATAGCAATGAGCAGTTCTTC
v_gene: TRBV18
j_gene: TRBJ2-1
d_gene: -
abundance: many

CDR3aa: CASWSNQETQYF
CDR3nt: TGTGCCAGCTGGAGTAACCAAGAGACCCAGTACTTC
v_gene: TRBV27
j_gene: TRBJ2-5
d_gene: -
abundance: -

CDR3aa: CASSSGQGVTDTQYF
CDR3nt: TGTGCCAGCAGCTCGGGACAGGGTGTGACAGATACGCAGTATTTT
v_gene: TRBV7-9
j_gene: TRBJ2-3
d_gene: TRBD1
abundance: many

CDR3aa: CASSLAAGEVNEQFF
CDR3nt: TGTGCCAGCAGCTTAGCGGCGGGAGAGGTGAATGAGCAGTTCTTC
v_gene: TRBV7-2
j_gene: TRBJ2-1
d_gene: TRBD2
abundance: many

CDR3aa: CATSASGRLAGTSYNEQFF
CDR3nt: TGTGCCACCAGTGCCTCAGGGCGCCTAGCGGGTACATCCTACAATGAGCAGTTCTTC
v_gene: TRBV24-1
j_gene: TRBJ2-1
d_gene: TRBD2
abundance: many

CDR3aa: CASSVSGGGANEQYF
CDR3nt: TGTGCCAGCAGCGTTAGCGGCGGGGGCGCGAACGAGCAGTACTTC
v_gene: TRBV7-2
j_gene: TRBJ2-7
d_gene: -
abundance: many

CDR3aa: CSARRTSGYTDTQYF
CDR3nt: TGCAGTGCTAGAAGGACTAGCGGTTACACAGATACGCAGTATTTT
v_gene: TRBV20-1
j_gene: TRBJ2-3
d_gene: TRBD2
abundance: many

CDR3aa: CAISESAVDNSPLHF
CDR3nt: TGTGCCATCAGTGAGTCAGCCGTTGATAATTCACCCCTCCACTTT
v_gene: TRBV10-3
j_gene: TRBJ1-6
d_gene: -
abundance: -

CDR3aa: CSARPLGRQETQYF
CDR3nt: TGCAGTGCTAGACCCCTAGGGAGGCAAGAGACCCAGTACTTC
v_gene: TRBV20-1
j_gene: TRBJ2-5
d_gene: -
abundance: -

CDR3aa: CASSLREAGYGYTF
CDR3nt: TGCGCCAGCAGCCTGAGGGAAGCGGGCTATGGCTACACCTTC
v_gene: TRBV5-1
j_gene: TRBJ1-2
d_gene: -
abundance: many

CDR3aa: CASTELATGQTLHF
CDR3nt: TGTGCCAGCACCGAGCTGGCGACAGGCCAAACCCTCCACTTT
v_gene: TRBV2
j_gene: TRBJ1-6
d_gene: -
abundance: many

CDR3aa: CSATPDRADTGELFF
CDR3nt: TGCAGCGCGACCCCGGACAGGGCGGACACCGGGGAGCTGTTTTTT
v_gene: TRBV29-1
j_gene: TRBJ2-2
d_gene: TRBD1
abundance: -

CDR3aa: CASSLAKLETQYF
CDR3nt: TGTGCCAGCAGCTTAGCTAAACTGGAGACCCAGTACTTC
v_gene: TRBV11-2
j_gene: TRBJ2-5
d_gene: -
abundance: few

CDR3aa: CASSSRASGSREQFF
CDR3nt: TGTGCCAGCAGTTCAAGGGCTAGCGGGAGTAGGGAGCAGTTCTTC
v_gene: TRBV9
j_gene: TRBJ2-1
d_gene: TRBD2
abundance: many

CDR3aa: CATTRNGDGELFF
CDR3nt: TGTGCCACGACTCGGAACGGGGACGGGGAGCTGTTTTTT
v_gene: TRBV10-3
j_gene: TRBJ2-2
d_gene: -
abundance: many

CDR3aa: CASRRGNQSQHF
CDR3nt: TGTGCCAGCCGTAGGGGCAATCAGTCCCAGCATTTT
v_gene: TRBV19
j_gene: TRBJ1-5
d_gene: -
abundance: -

CDR3aa: CASSSGVFMSGGRFYGYTF
CDR3nt: TGCGCCAGCAGCTCTGGGGTTTTCATGAGCGGGGGAAGGTTCTATGGCTACACCTTC
v_gene: TRBV5-1
j_gene: TRBJ1-2
d_gene: -
abundance: many

CDR3aa: CSVEDPAANEKLFF
CDR3nt: TGCAGCGTTGAAGATCCGGCAGCTAATGAAAAACTGTTTTTT
v_gene: TRBV29-1
j_gene: TRBJ1-4
d_gene: -
abundance: few

CDR3aa: CASSLLDSAQYF
CDR3nt: TGTGCCAGCAGTTTACTAGATTCGGCGCAGTATTTT
v_gene: TRBV12-3/TRBV12-4
j_gene: TRBJ2-3
d_gene: -
abundance: -

CDR3aa: CASSNNRLSGISYNEQFF
CDR3nt: TGTGCCAGCAGCAATAACCGCCTTAGCGGAATATCCTACAATGAGCAGTTCTTC
v_gene: TRBV5-8
j_gene: TRBJ2-1
d_gene: -
abundance: few